This T cell receptor beta chain was obtained from a study of blood T cell repertoires in COVID-19. Study details: The cDNA or gDNA used as material had been derived from T cells, B-cell-depleted T cells, or PBMCs.

CDR1 is SGDLS, CDR2 YYNGEE, per germline. The CDR3 runs 14 residues. Trimming cost V 4 bases and J 4 bases; bases outside gene matches: 4. This clone came up once. Seattle patient enrollment occurred during active infection, with longitudinal follow-up thereafter. Study processing details: By means of reference gene primer amplification, nucleated cell counts were estimated. The data were produced by immunoSEQ multiplex PCR, yet TCRdb's version contains in-frame clones alone and is incomplete. The V and J calls and clone size come from that table; D and trimming were worked out from the DNA. The sample shows about 69,000 clones, approximately 86% of them seen only once.

The clonotype was recovered from a man aged 35-49 years with COVID-19, enrolled during active disease. Source material: peripheral blood. V gene TRBV9 combines with J gene TRBJ2-1, with 8 bases lining up with TRBD1. The CDR3 DNA reads as TGTGCCAGCAGCACCCGGGACAGGTACAATGAGCAGTTCTTC. This codes for CASSTRDRYNEQFF.